This TCR beta chain originates from a study of molecular identifiers for immune sequencing clone quantification. V lost 5 bases and J lost 4, with 12 bases in between. CDR1 and CDR2 from the germline V gene are SGHNT and YENEEA. The CDR3 has 14 residues. TCRdb re-derived calls from the PCR reads in MiXCR, one entry per CDR3 protein. The sample yields fewer than 350,000 distinct CDR3 sequences, about a fifth seen once. In its sample, this clonotype was seen a few times. The chain employs TRBV11-3 and TRBJ2-1; a possible D gene is TRBD1 (5 bases). The source material was naive CD8+ T cells from blood, with Jurkat cell RNA spiked in. Subset described: FACS-sorted CD8+CD4-CCR7+CD45RA+ naive T cells. The source is a human donor in good health. Some libraries in this study had Jurkat cell RNA spiked in. This CDR3 reads CASSTRQNYNEQFF. CDR3 in DNA: TGTGCCAGCAGCACCCGACAGAATTACAATGAGCAGTTCTTC.